Detailed here is one TCR beta chain. What it recognizes is unknown. The germline V gene encodes CDR1 MNHNY and CDR2 SVGAGI (reference sequence). This CDR3 is 16 amino acids long. The ends lost 2 bases at V and 6 bases at J; junction bases unmatched: 11. Donors consisted of healthy bone marrow donors. The source of the sample is a study of cytomegalovirus exposure and HLA in healthy donors. Study results and caveats: In a later analysis, a genetic analysis reported fewer productive-TCR N-insertions in an Asian-associated ancestry cluster than the cohort average. The study labeled roughly 160 TCR beta chains cytomegalovirus-associated.

The PCR contained 60 Vbeta and 13 Jbeta primers. As processed by the authors: In a later analysis, of around 85 million unique beta chains, around 11 million appeared in at least two donors. Sequencing was performed with immunoSEQ multiplex PCR; in TCRdb, only in-frame clones are kept and a portion is missing. That table furnishes V, J and clone size, whereas the DNA furnished D and trimming. The sample has fewer than 200,000 clones, roughly 79% seen once. V gene TRBV6-6 combines with J gene TRBJ2-7; 9 bases align to TRBD1. The origin of this receptor is a woman between 45 and 60 years old in good health and CMV-seronegative. What was sequenced was PBMCs. The CDR3 sequence: CASSYKDRGRDGEQYF. CDR3 coding DNA: TGTGCCAGCAGTTACAAGGACAGGGGAAGGGACGGCGAGCAGTACTTC.